The rows below give T cell receptor beta chains drawn from one sample of a study of cytomegalovirus exposure and HLA in healthy donors. Profiling relied on immunoSEQ multiplex PCR, and the TCRdb table lists in-frame clones only, not all of them. The repertoire includes approximately 290,000 clones, roughly 80% of them detected once, and roughly 0.3% sits in the top ten. Source material: PBMCs. The receptor set was obtained from a girl aged 2 to 9 in good health and CMV-seronegative. CDR3s include the opening cysteine and the closing phenylalanine or tryptophan. D genes are given only for firm matches. Clone size is given for some rows only: seen once, a few or many times, or a class if the clone is expanded.

.,TRBJ2-7,.,TRBV5-4,TGTGCCAGCAGCCCACGTCCTAGCGAGACATACGAGCAGTACTTC,CASSPRPSETYEQYF
.,TRBJ2-3,TRBD1,TRBV5-1,TGCGCCAGCAGCCGAAGGGGACAGTTCAGCACAGATACGCAGTATTTT,CASSRRGQFSTDTQYF
.,TRBJ2-7,TRBD1,TRBV4-2,TGTGCCAGCAGCCAGGAGACAGGGGGCCTCTACGAGCAGTACTTC,CASSQETGGLYEQYF
.,TRBJ1-4,.,TRBV7-9,TGTGCCAGCAGCCCCACAGGGCTTGACCTGTTTTTT,CASSPTGLDLFF
.,TRBJ2-2,.,TRBV9,TGTGCCAGCAGCCCCGGGACTTCTACCGGGGAGCTGTTTTTT,CASSPGTSTGELFF
.,TRBJ2-7,.,TRBV19,TGTGCCAGTAGTACCGTGGGGGCGATCCGCTACGAGCAGTACTTC,CASSTVGAIRYEQYF
.,TRBJ2-1,.,TRBV6-1,TGTGCCAGCAGTGAGGGGGGTTATAGCTCCTACAATGAGCAGTTCTTC,CASSEGGYSSYNEQFF
.,TRBJ1-3,.,TRBV5-6,TGTGCCAGCAGCTTTAATCGTCGAGGGGGTTTCCGAAACACCATATATTTT,CASSFNRRGGFRNTIYF
.,TRBJ2-1,TRBD2,TRBV18,TGTGCCAGCTCACCAGGGAGCGGGGGATTGCCAAATGAGCAGTTCTTC,CASSPGSGGLPNEQFF
few,TRBJ1-5,.,TRBV9,TGTGCCAGCAGCGTAGAAGGGGCTAGCAATCAGCCCCAGCATTTT,CASSVEGASNQPQHF
few,TRBJ2-7,.,TRBV5-6,TGTGCCAGCAGCAGACAAACGCGACACCAACCCTACGAGCAGTACTTC,CASSRQTRHQPYEQYF
once,TRBJ2-4,TRBD1,TRBV28,TGTGCCAGCAGTCATTGGGACAGGGACAAAAACATTCAGTACTTC,CASSHWDRDKNIQYF
.,TRBJ2-2,TRBD2,TRBV10-3,TGTGCCATCAGTGTGGTTAGCGGGGGCGGGGAGCTGTTTTTT,CAISVVSGGGELFF
.,TRBJ2-7,.,TRBV15,TGTGCCACCAGCAGAAGACAGGCGGCCTTTTACGAGCAGTACTTC,CATSRRQAAFYEQYF
.,TRBJ2-7,TRBD1,TRBV28,TGTGCCAGCAGTGATCGACAGGGGGCTAGGTACTTC,CASSDRQGARYF
.,TRBJ1-1,.,TRBV5-6,TGTGCCAGCGGGATACAGGTTTCCCGCATGAACACTGAAGCTTTCTTT,CASGIQVSRMNTEAFF
.,TRBJ2-1,TRBD2,TRBV4-1,TGCGCCAGCAGCCACGGGACTAGCGGGAGGATCGATGAGCAGTTCTTC,CASSHGTSGRIDEQFF
.,TRBJ2-7,.,TRBV7-9,TGTGCCAGCAGCGCTATGCCCTACGAGCAGTACTTC,CASSAMPYEQYF
.,TRBJ2-1,TRBD2,TRBV28,TGTGCCAGCAGTTTAACTAGCGGGGGGCCCAATGAGCAGTTCTTC,CASSLTSGGPNEQFF
.,TRBJ2-1,.,TRBV9,TGTGCCAGCAGCCCCCGGGTCGGGGGACGCGGGCAGTTCTTC,CASSPRVGGRGQFF
.,TRBJ1-2,.,TRBV5-1,TGCGCCAGCAGCTTGGACAGTGATAGTTCTATCTATGGCTACACCTTC,CASSLDSDSSIYGYTF
.,TRBJ2-7,.,TRBV5-4,TGTGCCAGCGGCCCTAGTAGGTACGAGCAGTACTTC,CASGPSRYEQYF
.,TRBJ2-1,.,TRBV7-8,TGTGCCAGCAGCTTAGTTTTTGTAAATGAGCAGTTCTTC,CASSLVFVNEQFF
.,TRBJ2-7,.,TRBV19,TGTGCCAGTGGGGGCCACGAGCAGTACTTC,CASGGHEQYF
.,TRBJ1-4,.,TRBV5-1,TGCGCCAGCAGCTTGGCGGGGGTCTCTAATGAAAAACTGTTTTTT,CASSLAGVSNEKLFF
.,TRBJ2-7,TRBD2,TRBV4-1,TGCGCCAGCAGCCAAGTGGGGGGACTAGCGGAAATCGACGAGCAGTACTTC,CASSQVGGLAEIDEQYF
.,TRBJ1-2,TRBD1,TRBV28,TGTGCCAGCAGTCCCATGGACAGGGGATACTATGGCTACACCTTC,CASSPMDRGYYGYTF